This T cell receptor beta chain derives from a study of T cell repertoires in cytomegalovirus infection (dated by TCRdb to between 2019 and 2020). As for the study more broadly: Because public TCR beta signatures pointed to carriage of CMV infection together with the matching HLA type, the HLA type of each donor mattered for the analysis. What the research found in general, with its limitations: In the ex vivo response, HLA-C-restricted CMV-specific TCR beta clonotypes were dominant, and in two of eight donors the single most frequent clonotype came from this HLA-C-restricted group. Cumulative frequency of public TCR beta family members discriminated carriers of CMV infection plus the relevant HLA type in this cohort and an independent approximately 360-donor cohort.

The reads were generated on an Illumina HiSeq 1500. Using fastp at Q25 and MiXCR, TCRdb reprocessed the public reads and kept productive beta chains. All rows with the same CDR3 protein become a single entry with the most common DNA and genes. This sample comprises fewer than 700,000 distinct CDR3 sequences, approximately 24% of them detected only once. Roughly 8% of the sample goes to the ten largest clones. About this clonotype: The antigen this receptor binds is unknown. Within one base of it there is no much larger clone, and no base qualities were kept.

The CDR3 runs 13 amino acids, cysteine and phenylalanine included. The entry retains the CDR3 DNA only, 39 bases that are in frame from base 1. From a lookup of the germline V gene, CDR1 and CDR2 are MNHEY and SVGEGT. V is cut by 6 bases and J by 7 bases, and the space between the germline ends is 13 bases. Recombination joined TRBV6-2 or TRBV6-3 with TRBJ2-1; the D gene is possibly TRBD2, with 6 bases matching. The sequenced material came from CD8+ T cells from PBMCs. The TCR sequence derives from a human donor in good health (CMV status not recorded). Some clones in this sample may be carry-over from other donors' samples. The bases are TGTGCCAGCAGCCTTGCGGGGATGAATGAGCAGTTCTTC. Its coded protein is CASSLAGMNEQFF.